This T cell receptor (beta chain) derives from a study of T-cell memory formation after mild COVID-19. This clonotype was detected ten times or more. From germline, CDR1 is MNHEY and CDR2 SVGEGT. The CDR3 contains 12 residues. The germline V and J ends were trimmed by 8 bases and 0 bases, with 6 bases remaining between them. TCRdb itself ran the 5' RACE reads through MiXCR, one entry per CDR3 protein. The table has 550,000 to 650,000 distinct CDR3 sequences, approximately 15% seen once. Sequencing was performed on PBMCs or a T cell subset sorted from them (not recorded which). This chain links TRBV6-2 or TRBV6-3 with TRBJ2-3, with D perhaps matching TRBD2 (5 bases). The TCR originated in an adult woman who had mild COVID-19 (a few samples of this study predate the infection). Cell type and time point are not known. CDR3 residues: CASRRSTDTQYF. The CDR3 DNA reads TGTGCCAGCCGGAGGAGCACAGATACGCAGTATTTT.